This TCR beta chain was identified during a study of T cells after yellow fever vaccination. At least ten counts were recorded for this clonotype. Its antigen is unknown. Trimming removed 6 bases from V and 8 bases from J; junction bases left unmatched: 12. The CDR3 is 15 residues long. Conversion of TCR transcripts into cDNA relied on 5'RACE template switching, which added a universal primer site and UMIs. TCRdb used MiXCR to reprocess the 5' RACE reads, holding one entry per CDR3 protein. Here the sample spans tens of thousands of distinct CDR3 sequences, roughly 4.5% being singletons. Findings of the study overall: A small proportion of clonotypes was detected in both the CD4 and CD8 compartments. The study noted that FACS-sorted repertoires could contain abundant clonotypes contaminating from the bulk population.

This TCR derives from a man under 40 who received the YFV17D yellow fever vaccine. This specimen consisted of CD8+ T cells sorted from PBMCs, obtained 5 days after the yellow fever booster vaccination. This rearrangement joins TRBV12-3 or TRBV12-4 to TRBJ2-1; 8 positions agree with TRBD2. CDR3 residues: CASSYLAGTGDEQFF. The CDR3 coding sequence is TGTGCCAGCAGCTACCTAGCGGGTACTGGGGATGAGCAGTTCTTC.